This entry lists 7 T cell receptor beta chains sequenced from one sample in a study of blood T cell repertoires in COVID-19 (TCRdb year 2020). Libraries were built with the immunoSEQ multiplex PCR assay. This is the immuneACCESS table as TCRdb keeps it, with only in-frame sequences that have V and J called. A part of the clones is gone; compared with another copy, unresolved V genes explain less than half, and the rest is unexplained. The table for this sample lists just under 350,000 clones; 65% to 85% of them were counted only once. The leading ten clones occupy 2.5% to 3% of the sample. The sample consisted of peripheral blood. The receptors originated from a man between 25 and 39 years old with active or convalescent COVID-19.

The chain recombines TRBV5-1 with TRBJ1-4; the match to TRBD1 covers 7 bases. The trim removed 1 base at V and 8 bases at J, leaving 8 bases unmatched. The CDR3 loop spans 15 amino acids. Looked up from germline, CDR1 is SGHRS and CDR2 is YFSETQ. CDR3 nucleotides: TGCGCCAGCAGCTTGCGTGAGGGGGCGGAAGAAAAACTGTTTTTT. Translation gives CASSLREGAEEKLFF.

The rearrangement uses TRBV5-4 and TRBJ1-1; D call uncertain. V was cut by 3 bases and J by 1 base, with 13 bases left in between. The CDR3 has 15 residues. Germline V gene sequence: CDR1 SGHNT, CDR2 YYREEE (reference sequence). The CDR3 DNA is TGTGCCAGCAGCTGGGAGGGCGGGAGGAACACTGAAGCTTTCTTT. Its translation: CASSWEGGRNTEAFF.

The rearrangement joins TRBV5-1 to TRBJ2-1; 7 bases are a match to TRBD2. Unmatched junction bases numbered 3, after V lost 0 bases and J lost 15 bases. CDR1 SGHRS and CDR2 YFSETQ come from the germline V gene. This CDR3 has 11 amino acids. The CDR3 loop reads CASSLDGRRFF. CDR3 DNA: TGCGCCAGCAGCTTGGACGGGAGGCGGTTCTTC.

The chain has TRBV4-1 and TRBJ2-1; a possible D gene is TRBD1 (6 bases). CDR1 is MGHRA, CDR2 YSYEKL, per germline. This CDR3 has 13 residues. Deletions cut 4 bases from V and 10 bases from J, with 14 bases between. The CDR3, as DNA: TGCGCCAGCAGCCGTGATGGGGGCGGGGAGCAGTTCTTC. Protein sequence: CASSRDGGGEQFF.

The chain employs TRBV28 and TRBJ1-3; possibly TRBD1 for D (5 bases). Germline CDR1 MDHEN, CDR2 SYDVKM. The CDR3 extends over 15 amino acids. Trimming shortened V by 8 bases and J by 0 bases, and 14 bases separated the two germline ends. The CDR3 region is CASQPGGSSGNTIYF. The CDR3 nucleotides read TGTGCCAGCCAGCCCGGGGGTAGCTCTGGAAACACCATATATTTT.

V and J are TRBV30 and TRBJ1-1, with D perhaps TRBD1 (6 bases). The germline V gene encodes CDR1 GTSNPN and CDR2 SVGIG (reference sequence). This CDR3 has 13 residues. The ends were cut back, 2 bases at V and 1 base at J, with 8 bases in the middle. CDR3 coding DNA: TGTGCCTGGAGTATGGGACAGAACACTGAAGCTTTCTTT. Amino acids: CAWSMGQNTEAFF.

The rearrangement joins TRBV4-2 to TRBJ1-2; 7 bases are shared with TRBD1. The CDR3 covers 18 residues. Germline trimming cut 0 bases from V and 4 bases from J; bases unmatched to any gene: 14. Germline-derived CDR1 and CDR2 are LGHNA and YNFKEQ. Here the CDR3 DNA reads TGTGCCAGCAGCCAAGATCTCGGAGGGGGCGCGTCTGTCTATGGCTACACCTTC. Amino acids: CASSQDLGGGASVYGYTF.